The TCR beta chain described here comes from a study of cytomegalovirus exposure and HLA in healthy donors. Study-level points and caveats: Association of a missense DCLRE1C variant with TCR beta V- and J-gene trimming was reported in a later analysis. From TCR beta sequences, most subjects' HLA-A and HLA-B alleles were reportedly predicted accurately. Reports credit the classifier with highly specific, highly sensitive diagnosis of cytomegalovirus status. The authors listed over 150 TCR beta chains as cytomegalovirus-associated.

The PCR used 60 Vbeta and 13 Jbeta primers. Clones were sequenced by immunoSEQ multiplex PCR, and TCRdb holds only the in-frame ones, with some missing. Of around 64,000 clones listed, less than 85% are singletons. Regarding this clone: No antigen is known for it.

The germline gives CDR1 MGHDK, CDR2 SYGVNS. The CDR3 loop spans 14 amino acids. V was pared by 6 bases and J by 7 bases, with 16 bases between. The gene calls are TRBV25-1 and TRBJ2-4, with D perhaps matching TRBD1 (5 bases). Material for sequencing was PBMCs. The TCR comes from a man aged 25 to 40 in good health and CMV-seropositive. The CDR3 nucleotides read TGTGCCAGCAGCGCCACTGTCCCAGGGAACATTCAGTACTTC. It specifies CASSATVPGNIQYF.